The 29 T cell receptor beta chains listed next were all sequenced from one sample in a study of early T cells in non-severe SARS-CoV-2 infection. TCRdb ran MiXCR on the 5' RACE reads and lists one entry per CDR3 protein. This sample has about 67,000 distinct CDR3 sequences; roughly 12% occur once, and the top ten carry 3.5% to 4%. The sample consisted of whole blood. Receptors originate from an adult who was a healthcare worker with PCR-confirmed SARS-CoV-2 infection or an uninfected control (not recorded which).

This clonotype has at least ten counts. The rearrangement uses TRBV4-1 and TRBJ2-7; TRBD2 matches at 10 bases. The length of the CDR3 is 17 residues. Germline CDR1 reads MGHRA; CDR2 reads YSYEKL. With 3 bases clipped from V and 4 bases from J, the junction kept 12 bases outside the gene matches. The CDR3 reads CASSHLSSAGGTYEQYF. In nucleotides, the CDR3 is TGCGCCAGCAGCCACCTAAGCTCAGCGGGAGGGACGTACGAGCAGTACTTC.

This clonotype has ten or more counts. The gene calls are TRBV2 and TRBJ1-2; TRBD1 matches 8 bases. Looked up from germline, CDR1 is SNHLY and CDR2 is FYNNEI. V lost 6 bases and J lost 6; bases outside the gene matches: 6. This CDR3 has 13 residues. CDR3 protein: CASRGTGANGYTF. The CDR3 DNA reads as TGTGCCAGCAGGGGGACAGGCGCGAATGGCTACACCTTC.

This clonotype was recorded a few times. The chain joins TRBV11-2 to TRBJ1-1; tentative D call: TRBD1 (5 bases). Germline V gene data show CDR1 as SGHAT and CDR2 as FQNNGV. The V gene lost 1 base and the J gene lost 0 bases, with 9 bases spanning the gap. This CDR3 is built from 15 residues. CDR3 amino acids: CASSLGGNMNTEAFF. Here the CDR3 DNA reads TGTGCCAGCAGCTTAGGGGGGAATATGAACACTGAAGCTTTCTTT.

This clonotype has more than one count but fewer than ten. This chain joins TRBV7-9 and TRBJ2-7; D may be TRBD2 (6 bases). CDR1 is SEHNR, CDR2 FQNEAQ, per germline (reference sequence). The CDR3 runs to 15 residues. V was trimmed by 5 bases and J by 0 bases, leaving 14 bases between them. The CDR3, as DNA: TGTGCCAGCAGCCCTCCCGGGGGTAGCTCCTACGAGCAGTACTTC. Translating gives CASSPPGGSSYEQYF.

This clonotype showed up many times. The V call is TRBV11-2, the J call TRBJ1-1; D is unresolved. CDR1 and CDR2 from the germline V gene are SGHAT and FQNNGV. The CDR3 length is 11 residues. Trimming left V 4 bases short and J 3 bases short, with 3 bases between. The CDR3 DNA is TGTGCCAGCAGCTCCTACACTGAAGCTTTCTTT. It specifies CASSSYTEAFF.

This clonotype has a handful of counts. V usage is TRBV20-1 and J usage is TRBJ2-1; TRBD2 matches at 8 bases. The CDR3 contains 14 residues. J gave up 10 bases and V 4 bases, and 12 bases lay outside the gene matches. Germline V lookup: CDR1 DFQATT, CDR2 SNEGSKA (reference sequence). The CDR3 region has the DNA TGCAGTGCTATCCCTCCGCGGGGGGTTGAGGAGCAGTTCTTC. It specifies CSAIPPRGVEEQFF.

This clonotype was found many times. This chain uses TRBV10-2 with TRBJ2-7; D uncertain. Per germline, CDR1 WSHSY and CDR2 SAAADI. V was pared by 6 bases and J by 0 bases, with 15 bases between. The CDR3 is 15 residues long. Here the CDR3 reads CASRAFGVDSYEQYF. In nucleotides, the CDR3 is TGCGCCAGCAGGGCTTTTGGGGTCGACTCCTACGAGCAGTACTTC.

The V call is TRBV12-3 or TRBV12-4, the J call TRBJ1-4; D is undetermined. This CDR3 comprises 14 residues. Trimming took 6 bases from V and 0 from J, leaving 8 bases between them. CDR3 in amino acids: CASRLSTTNEKLFF. CDR3 coding DNA: TGTGCCAGCAGGTTATCTACAACTAATGAAAAACTGTTTTTT.

This clonotype occurred a few times. V is TRBV20-1 and J is TRBJ2-5; perhaps TRBD2 as D (6 bases). There are 14 residues in the CDR3. V was shortened by 3 bases and J by 5 bases, with 16 bases between the two germline ends. CDR1 is DFQATT and CDR2 is SNEGSKA in the germline V gene (reference sequence). The CDR3 spells CSARRDSRSETQYF. The CDR3 DNA is TGCAGTGCTAGGCGGGACTCGAGATCGGAGACCCAGTACTTC.

This clonotype was observed at least ten times. The chain uses TRBV29-1 and TRBJ2-7; perhaps TRBD2 as D (6 bases). Germline-derived CDR1 and CDR2 are SQVTM and ANQGSEA. The CDR3 totals 13 residues. V lost 4 bases and J lost 1, with 11 bases in between. The CDR3 sequence is CSVAGRVSYEQYF. CDR3 DNA sequence: TGCAGCGTTGCCGGGAGAGTATCCTACGAGCAGTACTTC.

The chain couples TRBV27 to TRBJ2-7; D may be TRBD2 (6 bases). Germline CDR1 is MNHEY and CDR2 is SMNVEV (reference sequence). This CDR3 contains 15 residues. Trimming pared 2 bases from V and 3 bases from J, leaving 14 bases between. CDR3 loop: CASSLTGVSFYEQYF. The CDR3 DNA sequence: TGTGCCAGCAGTTTAACGGGAGTTAGCTTCTACGAGCAGTACTTC.

This clonotype was counted ten times or more. V and J are TRBV29-1 and TRBJ2-5; 9 bases line up with TRBD2. The CDR3 has 14 amino acids. Per germline, CDR1 SQVTM and CDR2 ANQGSEA. V shed 3 bases and J 5 bases; nucleotides not matched to a gene: 7. CDR3 sequence reads: CSVDGTSFDETQYF. The CDR3 bases are TGCAGCGTTGACGGGACTAGCTTTGATGAGACCCAGTACTTC.

As DNA, the CDR3 is TGTGCCAGCAGTGGTGAGGGGAAAGCTAACTATGGCTACACCTTC. Protein: CASSGEGKANYGYTF. The chain recombines TRBV7-9 with TRBJ1-2; possibly TRBD1 for D (5 bases). Germline V gene sequence: CDR1 SEHNR, CDR2 FQNEAQ (reference sequence). The CDR3 sequence is 15 residues long. V was shortened by 6 bases and J by 0 bases, with 14 bases between the two germline ends.

This clonotype showed up just a few times. The CDR3 DNA follows: TGTGCCAGCAGCACAAGCAGGCGGGAGGCTCCCTACAATGAGCAGTTCTTC. Protein product: CASSTSRREAPYNEQFF. This chain joins TRBV13 and TRBJ2-1, with TRBD2 matching over 8 bases. Losses at the gene ends were 5 bases for V and 2 bases for J; bases not matched to a gene: 11. CDR1 and CDR2 (germline): PRHDT, FYEKMQ (reference sequence). This CDR3 region has 17 residues.

V and J are TRBV24-1 and TRBJ2-1, with 7 bases matching TRBD1. The CDR3 covers 12 residues. Trimming at V came to 11 bases and at J to 7 bases, leaving 7 bases not matched to a gene. Per germline, CDR1 KGHDR and CDR2 SFDVKD. CDR3 sequence reads: CARRTGQNEQFF. CDR3 in DNA: TGTGCCAGGAGGACAGGACAGAATGAGCAGTTCTTC.

The chain joins TRBV4-1 to TRBJ2-1; D remains unclear. The CDR3 runs 12 residues. Germline V lookup: CDR1 MGHRA, CDR2 YSYEKL. V lost 1 base and J lost 5, with 3 bases in between. The DNA for the CDR3 is TGCGCCAGCAGCCAAGGGAACAATGAGCAGTTCTTC. Protein sequence: CASSQGNNEQFF.

This clonotype was seen more than once but under ten times. The chain is built from TRBV2 and TRBJ1-1, with D unclear. The CDR3 is 11 amino acids. Germline CDR1 SNHLY, CDR2 FYNNEI. The germline V and J ends were trimmed by 6 bases and 6 bases, with 8 bases remaining between them. The CDR3 spells CASRVLAEAFF. The CDR3 nucleotides are TGTGCCAGCAGGGTTTTGGCTGAAGCTTTCTTT.

This clonotype was recorded at least ten times. J is TRBJ2-6 and V is TRBV20-1; tentatively, D is TRBD2 (5 bases). From germline, CDR1 is DFQATT and CDR2 SNEGSKA (reference sequence). Trimming stripped 1 base from V and 0 bases from J, with 13 bases between. This CDR3 contains 17 residues. The CDR3 region is CSARGGEGLSGANVLTF. DNA for the CDR3: TGCAGTGCTAGAGGGGGAGAAGGGCTCTCTGGGGCCAACGTCCTGACTTTC.

Many counts were recorded for this clonotype. The CDR3 loop reads CASSPPGQGHFNTF. In DNA, the CDR3 is TGTGCCAGCTCACCACCGGGACAGGGCCACTTTAACACCTTC. The chain employs TRBV18 and TRBJ1-2, with 9 positions matching TRBD1. V lost 0 bases and J lost 12; bases outside the gene matches: 8. The CDR3 spans 14 residues. Germline V gene lookup returns CDR1 KGHSH and CDR2 LQKENI. Drawing the rest from reference TRBV18 and TRBJ1-2, the complete variable domain is NAGVMQNPRHLVRRRGQEARLRCSPMKGHSHVYWYRQLPEEGLKFMVYLQKENIIDESGMPKERFSAEFPKEGPSILRIQQVVRGDSAAYFCASSPPGQGHFNTFGSGTRLTVV.

This clonotype has at least ten counts. This sequence joins TRBV5-1 and TRBJ1-1; tentatively, D is TRBD1 (6 bases). CDR1 and CDR2 (germline): SGHRS, YFSETQ. V dropped 2 bases and J dropped 1 base, with 15 bases sitting between them. CDR3 length equals 16 residues. CDR3 residues: CASSFSIGGRNTEAFF. The CDR3 coding sequence is TGCGCCAGCAGCTTCTCGATAGGGGGAAGGAACACTGAAGCTTTCTTT.

This clonotype was observed many times. V is TRBV29-1 and J is TRBJ2-1; D gene unclear. Per the germline V gene, CDR1 is SQVTM and CDR2 is ANQGSEA. Deletions cut 3 bases from V and 2 bases from J, with 5 bases between. The CDR3 has 12 residues. The CDR3 region has the DNA TGCAGCGTTGAGTCAGCCTACAATGAGCAGTTCTTC. Its protein product is CSVESAYNEQFF.

This clonotype was counted ten times or more. The CDR3 DNA follows: TGTGCCAGCGCCCAATTGAGGCGGGGGGCTGGCAAAAACATTCAGTACTTC. Amino acid sequence: CASAQLRRGAGKNIQYF. The chain uses TRBV3-1 and TRBJ2-4; TRBD2 matches 8 bases. The CDR3 is 17 residues long. Germline V CDR1 and CDR2: LGHDT, YNNKEL (reference sequence). With V trimmed by 8 bases and J by 3 bases, 15 bases remained unmatched.

This clonotype was recorded at least ten times. The chain carries TRBV6-5 and TRBJ1-5, with D possibly matching TRBD1 (5 bases). The CDR3 contains 13 residues. V gave up 5 bases and J gave up 3 bases, with 8 bases separating them. Germline CDR1 and CDR2: MNHEY and SVGAGI. Here the CDR3 DNA reads TGTGCCAGCAGTGGGACCGACAATCAGCCCCAGCATTTT. It translates to CASSGTDNQPQHF.

This clonotype has only a few counts. This rearrangement joins TRBV14 to TRBJ2-1, with 10 positions matching TRBD2. With V trimmed by 1 base and J by 8 bases, 5 bases remained unmatched. The CDR3 consists of 15 residues. CDR1 SGHDN and CDR2 FVKESK come from the germline V gene. This CDR3 is CASSQGGTSADEQFF. For the CDR3, the DNA is TGTGCCAGCAGCCAAGGAGGGACTAGCGCCGATGAGCAGTTCTTC.

This clonotype was counted at least ten times. The rearrangement links TRBV7-6 to TRBJ1-3; no firm D call. Trimming left V 5 bases short and J 4 bases short, with 15 bases between. Per germline, CDR1 SGHVS and CDR2 FNYEAQ. The CDR3 sequence is 15 residues long. CDR3: CASSPRTGGGNTIYF. CDR3 coding DNA: TGTGCCAGCAGCCCTCGGACTGGCGGGGGAAACACCATATATTTT.

This clonotype was recorded at least ten times. The rearrangement joins TRBV11-1 to TRBJ2-6, with a possible D match to TRBD2 (6 bases). The germline gives CDR1 SGHAT, CDR2 FQDESV (reference sequence). This CDR3 has 18 amino acids. Trimming stripped 7 bases from V and 0 bases from J, with 19 bases between. CDR3 region: CASTRGTSLYSGANVLTF. DNA for the CDR3: TGTGCCAGCACCCGGGGGACCTCTCTTTACTCTGGGGCCAACGTCCTGACTTTC. Variable domain in full (rest from reference TRBV11-1 and TRBJ2-6): EAEVAQSPRYKITEKSQAVAFWCDPISGHATLYWYRQILGQGPELLVQFQDESVVDDSQLPKDRFSAERLKGVDSTLKIQPAELGDSAMYLCASTRGTSLYSGANVLTFGAGSRLTVL.

This clonotype was observed at least ten times. This chain joins TRBV19 and TRBJ2-5; D might be TRBD1 (5 bases). Germline values: CDR1 LNHDA, CDR2 SQIVND (reference sequence). The CDR3 covers 15 residues. V gave up 5 bases and J gave up 2 bases, with 15 bases separating them. The CDR3 DNA reads TGTGCCAGTAGTCCACGCATAGACAGACAAGAGACCCAGTACTTC. As protein: CASSPRIDRQETQYF.

In its sample, this clonotype was seen many times. The gene calls are TRBV20-1 and TRBJ2-5, with 7 nucleotides matching TRBD2. Germline CDR1 reads DFQATT; CDR2 reads SNEGSKA (reference sequence). The CDR3 runs to 18 residues. V lost 1 base and J lost 4; bases outside the gene matches: 18. CDR3 amino acids: CSARGRLAIPFSGETQYF. The CDR3, as DNA: TGCAGTGCTAGAGGCCGACTAGCAATTCCCTTTTCTGGAGAGACCCAGTACTTC.

This clonotype occurred many times. The CDR3 loop reads CASSEVRLAGVRETQYF. The CDR3 coding sequence is TGTGCCAGCAGTGAAGTCCGACTAGCGGGAGTACGAGAGACCCAGTACTTC. V is TRBV6-1 and J is TRBJ2-5; 12 bases align to TRBD2. The CDR3 covers 17 residues. V lost 1 base and J lost 4; bases outside the gene matches: 7. CDR1 and CDR2 (germline): MNHNS, SASEGT.